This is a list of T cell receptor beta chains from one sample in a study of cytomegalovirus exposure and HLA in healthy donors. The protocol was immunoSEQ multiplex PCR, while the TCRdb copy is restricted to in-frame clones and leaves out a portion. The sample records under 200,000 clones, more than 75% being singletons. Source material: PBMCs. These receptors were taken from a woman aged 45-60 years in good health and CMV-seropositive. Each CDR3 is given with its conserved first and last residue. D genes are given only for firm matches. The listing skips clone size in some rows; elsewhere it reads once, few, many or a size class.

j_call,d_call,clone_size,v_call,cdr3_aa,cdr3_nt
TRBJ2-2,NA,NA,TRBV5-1,CASSPGDRGTGELFF,TGCGCCAGCAGCCCGGGGGACAGAGGGACCGGGGAGCTGTTTTTT
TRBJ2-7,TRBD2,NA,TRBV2,CASSWLAGVTYEQYF,TGTGCCAGCAGTTGGCTAGCGGGGGTCACCTACGAGCAGTACTTC
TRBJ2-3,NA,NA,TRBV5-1,CASSDQGTDTQYF,TGCGCCAGCAGCGATCAGGGCACAGATACGCAGTATTTT
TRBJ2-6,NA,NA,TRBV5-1,CASSSTAGASSGANVLTF,TGCGCCAGCAGCTCCACGGCAGGGGCCAGCTCTGGGGCCAACGTCCTGACTTTC
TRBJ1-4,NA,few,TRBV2,CASSDPTGTNEKLFF,TGTGCCAGCAGTGACCCGACAGGAACTAATGAAAAACTGTTTTTT
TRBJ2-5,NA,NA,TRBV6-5,CASDNDSLGTQYF,TGTGCCAGCGATAATGACAGCCTGGGGACCCAGTACTTC
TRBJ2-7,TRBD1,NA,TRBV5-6,CAWGRGNYEQYF,TGTGCCTGGGGCAGGGGGAACTACGAGCAGTACTTC
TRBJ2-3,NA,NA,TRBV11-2,CASSLGVRGTDTQYF,TGTGCCAGCAGCTTAGGGGTTAGGGGGACAGATACGCAGTATTTT
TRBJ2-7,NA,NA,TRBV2,CASSGTAPLEGEQYF,TGTGCCAGCAGTGGAACAGCCCCACTAGAAGGCGAGCAGTACTTC
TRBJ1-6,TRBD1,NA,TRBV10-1,CATAQGQKNSPLHF,TGCGCCACCGCTCAGGGACAGAAAAATTCACCCCTCCACTTT
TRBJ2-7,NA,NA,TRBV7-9,CASTRDNGVYEQYF,TGTGCCAGCACCCGGGACAATGGGGTCTACGAGCAGTACTTC
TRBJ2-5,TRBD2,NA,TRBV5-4,CASSLDLISGGLGGETQYF,TGTGCCAGCAGCTTGGATTTGATTAGCGGGGGATTGGGTGGGGAGACCCAGTACTTC
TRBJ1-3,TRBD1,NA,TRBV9,CASSPGQGSMEAGNTIYF,TGTGCCAGCAGCCCAGGACAGGGGAGCATGGAGGCCGGAAACACCATATATTTT
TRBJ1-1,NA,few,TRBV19,CASSFPGSITEAFF,TGTGCCAGTAGTTTCCCAGGGTCGATCACTGAAGCTTTCTTT
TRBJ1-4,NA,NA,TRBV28,CASSRSDRFNEKLFF,TGTGCCAGCAGCCGATCCGACAGATTTAATGAAAAACTGTTTTTT
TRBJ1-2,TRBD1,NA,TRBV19,CASRTSGTGNYGYTF,TGTGCCAGTAGAACTTCCGGGACAGGGAACTATGGCTACACCTTC